The 23 T cell receptor beta chains reported below all come from one sample, sequenced in a study of T cells after yellow fever vaccination. A single record per CDR3 protein comes from TCRdb applying MiXCR to the 5' RACE reads. Here the sample spans roughly 250,000 distinct CDR3 sequences, over 10% being singletons. The specimen comprised CD4+ T cells sorted from PBMCs, sampled 45 days after the yellow fever booster vaccination. The source is a man under 40 who received the YFV17D yellow fever vaccine.

The chain couples TRBV20-1 to TRBJ1-5; D is uncertain. V was shortened by 3 bases and J by 4 bases, with 7 bases between the two germline ends. The germline gives CDR1 DFQATT, CDR2 SNEGSKA (reference sequence). This CDR3 spans 12 amino acids. CDR3 loop: CSASPGNQPQHF. CDR3 bases: TGCAGTGCTAGTCCGGGGAATCAGCCCCAGCATTTT.

V gene TRBV7-2 combines with J gene TRBJ2-7; weak D call: TRBD1 (7 bases). CDR3 size: 14 residues. Germline values: CDR1 SGHTA, CDR2 FQGNSA. The germline V and J ends were trimmed by 7 bases and 3 bases, with 16 bases remaining between them. The DNA for the CDR3 is TGTGCCAGCAACAAGGGGGGACAGTTCTACGAGCAGTACTTC. Translation: CASNKGGQFYEQYF.

This clonotype was seen a few times. The chain uses TRBV20-1 and TRBJ2-3; D gene uncertain. Trimming removed 3 bases at V and 4 bases at J, with 11 bases between. The CDR3 runs to 13 residues. CDR1 and CDR2 (germline): DFQATT, SNEGSKA (reference sequence). DNA for the CDR3: TGCAGTGCTAGGGGGTCTACCCCAGATACGCAGTATTTT. It yields the protein CSARGSTPDTQYF.

Only a few counts were recorded for this clonotype. In DNA, the CDR3 is TGTGCCAGCAGTTCAGGACAGGCCGCCCGGGAGACCCAGTACTTC. Amino acid sequence: CASSSGQAARETQYF. V gene TRBV12-3 or TRBV12-4 combines with J gene TRBJ2-5; 7 bases align to TRBD1. The CDR3 contains 15 residues. Losses at the gene ends were 4 bases for V and 5 bases for J; bases not matched to a gene: 10.

This clonotype showed up many times. The chain joins TRBV28 to TRBJ2-3, with TRBD2 matching 12 bases. Germline CDR1 reads MDHEN; CDR2 reads SYDVKM. CDR3 length: 15 amino acids. V trimming: 6 bases; J trimming: 4 bases; junction bases outside the gene matches: 5. The CDR3 loop reads CASSSLAGGPDTQYF. The CDR3 coding sequence is TGTGCCAGCAGCAGCCTAGCGGGAGGGCCAGATACGCAGTATTTT.

Note on this clonotype: Relative to the germline gene, one junction end is altered; a read error may explain this. V is TRBV10-3 and J is TRBJ2-1, with TRBD1 matching 7 bases. CDR3 length: 16 amino acids. CDR1 and CDR2 (germline): ENHRY, SYGVKD. CDR3 nucleotide sequence: TGTGCCATCAGTGAGGTTAACAGGGGACAATACAATGAGCAGTCCTTC. Translated: CAISEVNRGQYNEQSF.

The chain is built from TRBV24-1 and TRBJ2-2, with 7 bases aligning to TRBD1. V dropped 5 bases and J dropped 1; count of bases not matched to a gene: 3. CDR1 is KGHDR, CDR2 SFDVKD, per germline. The CDR3 loop spans 15 amino acids. CDR3: CATSGGTVNTGELFF. The DNA of the CDR3 is TGTGCCACCAGTGGTGGGACAGTGAACACCGGGGAGCTGTTTTTT.

This clonotype was counted only a few times. One end of the junction fails to match germline, which may point to a read error. The chain carries TRBV18 and TRBJ1-5; D is possibly TRBD1 (6 bases). In germline, CDR1 is KGHSH, CDR2 LQKENI. The length of the CDR3 is 14 residues. The CDR3 here is CASSPPQGSQPQHF. The CDR3 bases are TGTGCCAGTTCACCACCCCAGGGGTCCCAGCCCCAGCATTTT.

This clonotype was detected only a few times. The rearrangement uses TRBV4-3 and TRBJ2-7; 9 positions agree with TRBD1. This CDR3 has 16 amino acids. Germline V gene sequence: CDR1 LGHNA, CDR2 YSLEER. V lost 1 base, J lost 1 base, and 5 bases stayed unmatched. For the CDR3, the DNA is TGCGCCAGCAGCCAAGGGATCGGGACAGGGTCCTACGAGCAGTACTTC. It codes for CASSQGIGTGSYEQYF.

V is TRBV30 and J is TRBJ2-7; D is possibly TRBD1 (5 bases). Germline loops: CDR1 GTSNPN, CDR2 SVGIG (reference sequence). Trimming took 3 bases from V and 4 from J, leaving 13 bases between them. This CDR3 region has 13 residues. The CDR3 region has the DNA TGTGCCTGGAGGGGGCAGGGTCTGTACGAGCAGTACTTC. Protein sequence: CAWRGQGLYEQYF.

The rearrangement links TRBV7-2 to TRBJ2-1, with TRBD1 identical over 8 bases. CDR1 is SGHTA, CDR2 FQGNSA, per germline. The CDR3 runs to 13 residues. The V and J ends lost 3 bases and 9 bases, in that order; junction bases with no gene match: 4. The chain's CDR3 is CASSFPGQGEQFF. The CDR3 DNA reads TGTGCCAGCAGCTTCCCTGGACAGGGTGAGCAGTTCTTC.

This clonotype was counted between two and nine times. This sequence joins TRBV24-1 and TRBJ1-1; no firm D call. The germline CDR1 and CDR2 sequences are KGHDR and SFDVKD. The CDR3 contains 15 residues. Trimming removed 4 bases at V and 1 base at J, with 12 bases between. CDR3 nucleotide sequence: TGTGCCACCAGTGACCCGTCGGGCGGGAACACTGAAGCTTTCTTT. It specifies CATSDPSGGNTEAFF.

CDR3 coding DNA: TGCAGTGCTAGTCCTATCATTTACGAGCAGTACTTC. Translating it yields CSASPIIYEQYF. The V call is TRBV20-1, the J call TRBJ2-7; no firm D call. The CDR3 spans 12 residues. Germline CDR1 is DFQATT and CDR2 is SNEGSKA (reference sequence). V lost 3 bases and J 4 bases, leaving 10 bases between the germline ends.

The V and J genes are TRBV20-1 and TRBJ1-5; 7 nucleotides align to TRBD1. This CDR3 region has 14 residues. V dropped 3 bases and J dropped 3; count of bases not matched to a gene: 5. Germline V gives CDR1 DFQATT, CDR2 SNEGSKA (reference sequence). The CDR3 nucleotides read TGCAGTGCTAGTGTTGGGACAGACAATCAGCCCCAGCATTTT. Encoded protein: CSASVGTDNQPQHF.

This clonotype was observed a handful of times. This chain connects TRBV20-1 to TRBJ1-6; tentative D call: TRBD1 (5 bases). The CDR3 consists of 14 residues. The germline V gene has CDR1 DFQATT and CDR2 SNEGSKA (reference sequence). V lost 3 bases, J lost 6 bases, and 12 bases lay in between. The CDR3, as DNA: TGCAGTGCTAGCGAGGGGTGGGTTAATTCACCCCTCCACTTT. The encoded protein is CSASEGWVNSPLHF.

This clonotype was seen a few times. The chain has TRBV7-2 and TRBJ2-3; 11 bases are shared with TRBD2. The V gene's germline CDR1 is SGHTA and CDR2 FQGNSA. This CDR3 is built from 14 residues. The V and J ends lost 4 bases and 9 bases, in that order; junction bases with no gene match: 6. The CDR3 nucleotides are TGTGCCAGCAGCTCCTCTAGCGGGAGGAAGACGCAGTATTTT. Translation gives CASSSSSGRKTQYF.

The gene calls are TRBV29-1 and TRBJ1-2; maybe TRBD1 (5 bases). Trimming removed 5 bases from V and 8 bases from J, with 12 bases in between. CDR1 and CDR2 from the germline V gene are SQVTM and ANQGSEA. The CDR3 extends over 11 amino acids. In DNA, the CDR3 is TGCAGCGTTAGGGGCAGGGAAGGCTACACCTTC. It yields the protein CSVRGREGYTF.

The chain uses TRBV5-1 and TRBJ2-3, with TRBD2 matching 12 bases. V was pared by 10 bases and J by 3 bases, with 9 bases of the junction left unmatched. This CDR3 comprises 15 residues. From germline, CDR1 is SGHRS and CDR2 YFSETQ. The CDR3 protein is CASDLAGGNTDTQYF. The CDR3 DNA sequence: TGCGCCTCCGACCTAGCGGGAGGGAATACAGATACGCAGTATTTT.

The CDR3, as DNA: TGTGCCAGCAGCCTCCAGTCTAGGAGCGGGGAGCTGTTTTTT. It codes for CASSLQSRSGELFF. The chain uses TRBV13 and TRBJ2-2; no clear D gene. This CDR3 is 14 amino acids long. Trimming took 5 bases from V and 7 from J, leaving 14 bases between them. Germline V lookup: CDR1 PRHDT, CDR2 FYEKMQ (reference sequence).

The chain carries TRBV5-1 and TRBJ2-1; 9 positions agree with TRBD1. V lost 1 base, J lost 10 bases, and 9 bases stayed unmatched. The CDR3 covers 15 residues. Germline CDR1 SGHRS, CDR2 YFSETQ. The CDR3 DNA reads TGCGCCAGCAGCTTGTATAGGACAGGGGACGGGGAGCAGTTCTTC. It yields the protein CASSLYRTGDGEQFF.

J is TRBJ2-7 and V is TRBV7-2; tentatively, D is TRBD2 (5 bases). The CDR3 has 12 amino acids. The V end lost 5 bases, the J end lost 3 bases, and 8 bases lay between the germline ends. CDR1 is SGHTA and CDR2 is FQGNSA in the germline V gene. CDR3 DNA sequence: TGTGCCAGCAGCCGAGGGCTCTACGAGCAGTACTTC. This translates into CASSRGLYEQYF.

This chain links TRBV14 with TRBJ2-5, with unresolved D. The CDR3 runs to 13 residues. Germline CDR1 reads SGHDN; CDR2 reads FVKESK. Between the trimmed V and J ends, which lost 0 bases and 5 bases, there was a span of 7 bases. Here the CDR3 reads CASSQENQETQYF. The CDR3 DNA reads as TGTGCCAGCAGCCAAGAAAATCAGGAGACCCAGTACTTC.

This clonotype was counted between two and nine times. J is TRBJ1-1 and V is TRBV18; D uncertain. V lost 3 bases to trimming and J lost 3 bases, with 11 bases between them. Germline V gene sequence: CDR1 KGHSH, CDR2 LQKENI. CDR3 size: 14 residues. CDR3 in DNA: TGTGCCAGCTCACCGGCTAGCAGAGACACTGAAGCTTTCTTT. This encodes CASSPASRDTEAFF.